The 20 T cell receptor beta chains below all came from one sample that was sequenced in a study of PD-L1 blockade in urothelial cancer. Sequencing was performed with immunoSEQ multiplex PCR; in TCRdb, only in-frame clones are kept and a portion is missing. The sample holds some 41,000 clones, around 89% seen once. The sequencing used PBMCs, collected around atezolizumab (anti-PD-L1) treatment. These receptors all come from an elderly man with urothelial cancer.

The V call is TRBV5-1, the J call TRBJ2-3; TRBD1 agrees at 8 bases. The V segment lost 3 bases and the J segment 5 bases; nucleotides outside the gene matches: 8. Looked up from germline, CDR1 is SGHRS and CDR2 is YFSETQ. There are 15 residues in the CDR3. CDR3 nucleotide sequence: TGCGCCAGCAGCTCTCGGACAGGGTACAGAGATACGCAGTATTTT. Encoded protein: CASSSRTGYRDTQYF.

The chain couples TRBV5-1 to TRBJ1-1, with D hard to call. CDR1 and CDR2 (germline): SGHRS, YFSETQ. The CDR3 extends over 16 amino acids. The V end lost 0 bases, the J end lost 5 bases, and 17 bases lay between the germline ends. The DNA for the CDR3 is TGCGCCAGCAGCTTGGCCCGGCTCGAACCCGGGACTGAAGCTTTCTTT. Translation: CASSLARLEPGTEAFF.

This chain's CDR3 is CASSLWTSATNIQYF. As DNA, the CDR3 is TGTGCCAGCAGCTTATGGACTAGCGCGACAAACATTCAGTACTTC. The chain combines TRBV5-4 with TRBJ2-4, with 9 nucleotides matching TRBD2. V shed 2 bases and J 6 bases; nucleotides not matched to a gene: 6. Germline lookup yields CDR1 SGHNT and CDR2 YYREEE (reference sequence). The length of the CDR3 is 15 residues.

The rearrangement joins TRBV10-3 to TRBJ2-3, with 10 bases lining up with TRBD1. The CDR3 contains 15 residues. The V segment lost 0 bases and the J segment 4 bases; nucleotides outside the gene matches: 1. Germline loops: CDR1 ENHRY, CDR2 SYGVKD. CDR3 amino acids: CAISESGTGADTQYF. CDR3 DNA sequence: TGTGCCATCAGTGAGTCCGGGACAGGGGCAGATACGCAGTATTTT.

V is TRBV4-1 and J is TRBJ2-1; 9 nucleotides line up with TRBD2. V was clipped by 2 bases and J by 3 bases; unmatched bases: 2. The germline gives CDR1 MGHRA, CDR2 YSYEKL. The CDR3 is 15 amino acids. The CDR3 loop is CASSQSTSGYNEQFF. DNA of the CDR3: TGCGCCAGCAGCCAATCGACTAGCGGCTACAATGAGCAGTTCTTC.

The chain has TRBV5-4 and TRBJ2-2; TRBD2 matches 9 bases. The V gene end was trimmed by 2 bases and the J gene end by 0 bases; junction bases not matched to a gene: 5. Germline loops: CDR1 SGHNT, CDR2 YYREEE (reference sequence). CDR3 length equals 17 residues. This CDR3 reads CASSFDPSGANTGELFF. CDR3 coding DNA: TGTGCCAGCAGCTTTGATCCTAGCGGGGCGAACACCGGGGAGCTGTTTTTT.

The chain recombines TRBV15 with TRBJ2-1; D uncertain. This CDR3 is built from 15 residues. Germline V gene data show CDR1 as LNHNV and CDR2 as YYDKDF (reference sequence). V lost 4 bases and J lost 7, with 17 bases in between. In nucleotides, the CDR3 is TGTGCCACCAGCAATAGACGCAACCCCGGGAATGAGCAGTTCTTC. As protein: CATSNRRNPGNEQFF. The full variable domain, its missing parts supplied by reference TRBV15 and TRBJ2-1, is DAMVIQNPRYQVTQFGKPVTLSCSQTLNHNVMYWYQQKSSQAPKLLFHYYDKDFNNEADTPDNFQSRRPNTSFCFLDIRSPGLGDTAMYLCATSNRRNPGNEQFFGPGTRLTVL.

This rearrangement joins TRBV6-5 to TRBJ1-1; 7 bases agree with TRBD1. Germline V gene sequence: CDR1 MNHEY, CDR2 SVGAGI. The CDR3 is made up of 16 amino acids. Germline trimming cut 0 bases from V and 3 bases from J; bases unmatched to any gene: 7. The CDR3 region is CASSYSRGRGDTEAFF. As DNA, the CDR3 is TGTGCCAGCAGTTACTCGAGAGGCAGGGGGGACACTGAAGCTTTCTTT.

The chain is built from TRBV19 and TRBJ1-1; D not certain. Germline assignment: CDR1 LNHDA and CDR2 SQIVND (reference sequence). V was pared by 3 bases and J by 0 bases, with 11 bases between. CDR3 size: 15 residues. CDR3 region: CASSIQAGMNTEAFF. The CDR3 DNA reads TGTGCCAGTAGTATCCAGGCTGGTATGAACACTGAAGCTTTCTTT.

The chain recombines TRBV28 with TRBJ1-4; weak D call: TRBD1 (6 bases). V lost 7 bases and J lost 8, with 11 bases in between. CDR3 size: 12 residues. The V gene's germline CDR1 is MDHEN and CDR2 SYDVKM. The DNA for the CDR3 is TGTGCCAGCACGCAGGGGAGAGAAAAACTGTTTTTT. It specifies CASTQGREKLFF.

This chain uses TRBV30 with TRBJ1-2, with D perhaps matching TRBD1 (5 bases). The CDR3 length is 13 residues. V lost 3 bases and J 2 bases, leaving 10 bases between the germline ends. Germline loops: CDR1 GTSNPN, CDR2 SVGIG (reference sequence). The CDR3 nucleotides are TGTGCCTGGAGGCCGACAGTCAACTATGGCTACACCTTC. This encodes CAWRPTVNYGYTF.

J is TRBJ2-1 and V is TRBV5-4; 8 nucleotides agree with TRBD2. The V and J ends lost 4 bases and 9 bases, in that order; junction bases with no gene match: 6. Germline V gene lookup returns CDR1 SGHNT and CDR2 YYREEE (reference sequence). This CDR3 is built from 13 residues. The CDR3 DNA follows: TGTGCCAGCAGCCCGTTCGGGGGGGGTGAGCAGTTCTTC. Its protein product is CASSPFGGGEQFF.

The CDR3 sequence is CASTLRQGAGETQYF. CDR3 sequence (DNA): TGTGCCAGCACCTTACGACAGGGGGCAGGGGAGACCCAGTACTTC. This chain uses TRBV30 with TRBJ2-5, with 10 nucleotides matching TRBD1. The CDR3 has 15 residues. Germline V gene data show CDR1 as GTSNPN and CDR2 as SVGIG (reference sequence). The V and J ends lost 8 bases and 5 bases, in that order; junction bases with no gene match: 14. The complete variable domain, with remaining parts taken from reference TRBV30 and TRBJ2-5, reads SQTIHQWPATLVQPVGSPLSLECTVEGTSNPNLYWYRQAAGRGLQLLFYSVGIGQISSEVPQNLSASRPQDRQFILSSKKLLLSDSGFYLCASTLRQGAGETQYFGPGTRLLVL.

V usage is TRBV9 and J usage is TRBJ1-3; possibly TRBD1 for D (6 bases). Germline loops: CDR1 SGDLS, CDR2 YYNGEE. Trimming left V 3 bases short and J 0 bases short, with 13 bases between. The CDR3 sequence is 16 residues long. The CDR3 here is CASSALQGVSGNTIYF. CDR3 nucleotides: TGTGCCAGCAGCGCCTTACAGGGTGTCTCTGGAAACACCATATATTTT.

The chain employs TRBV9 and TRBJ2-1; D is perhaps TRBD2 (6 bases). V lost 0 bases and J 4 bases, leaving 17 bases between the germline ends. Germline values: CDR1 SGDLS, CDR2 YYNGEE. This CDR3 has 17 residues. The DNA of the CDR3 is TGTGCCAGCAGCGTAGAAGTTGGAGGAGGGTCTTACAATGAGCAGTTCTTC. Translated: CASSVEVGGGSYNEQFF. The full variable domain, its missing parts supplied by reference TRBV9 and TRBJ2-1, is DSGVTQTPKHLITATGQRVTLRCSPRSGDLSVYWYQQSLDQGLQFLIQYYNGEERAKGNILERFSAQQFPDLHSELNLSSLELGDSALYFCASSVEVGGGSYNEQFFGPGTRLTVL.

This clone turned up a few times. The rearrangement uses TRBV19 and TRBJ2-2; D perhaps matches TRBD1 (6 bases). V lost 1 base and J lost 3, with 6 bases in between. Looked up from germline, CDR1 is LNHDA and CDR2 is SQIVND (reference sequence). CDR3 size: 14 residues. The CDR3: CASSIGTDTGELFF. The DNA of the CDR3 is TGTGCCAGTAGTATAGGGACAGACACCGGGGAGCTGTTTTTT.

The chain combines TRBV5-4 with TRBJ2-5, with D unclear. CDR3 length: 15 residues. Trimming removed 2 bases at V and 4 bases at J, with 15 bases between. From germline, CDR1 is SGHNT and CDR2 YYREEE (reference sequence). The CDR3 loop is CASSFQSPGVETQYF. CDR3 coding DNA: TGTGCCAGCAGCTTTCAGTCCCCCGGAGTAGAGACCCAGTACTTC.

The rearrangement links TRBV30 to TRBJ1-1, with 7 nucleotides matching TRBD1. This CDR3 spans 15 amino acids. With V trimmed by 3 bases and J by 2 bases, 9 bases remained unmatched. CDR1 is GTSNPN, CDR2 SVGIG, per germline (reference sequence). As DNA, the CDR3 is TGTGCCTGGAGAGACCCGGACAGGAGAAACACTGAAGCTTTCTTT. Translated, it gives CAWRDPDRRNTEAFF. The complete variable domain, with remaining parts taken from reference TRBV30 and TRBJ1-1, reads SQTIHQWPATLVQPVGSPLSLECTVEGTSNPNLYWYRQAAGRGLQLLFYSVGIGQISSEVPQNLSASRPQDRQFILSSKKLLLSDSGFYLCAWRDPDRRNTEAFFGQGTRLTVV.

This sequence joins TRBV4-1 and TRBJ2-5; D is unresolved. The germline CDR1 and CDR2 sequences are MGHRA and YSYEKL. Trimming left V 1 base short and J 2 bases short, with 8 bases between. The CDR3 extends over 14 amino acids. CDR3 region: CASSQGLAQETQYF. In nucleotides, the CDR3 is TGCGCCAGCAGCCAAGGGCTCGCTCAAGAGACCCAGTACTTC.

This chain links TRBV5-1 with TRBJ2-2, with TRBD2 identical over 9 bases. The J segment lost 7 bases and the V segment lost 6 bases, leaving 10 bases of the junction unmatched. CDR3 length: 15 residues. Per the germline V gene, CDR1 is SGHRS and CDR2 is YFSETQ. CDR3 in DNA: TGCGCCAGCAACCCTCTGGCGGGAGGGAACGGGGAGCTGTTTTTT. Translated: CASNPLAGGNGELFF.